The 21 T cell receptor beta chains listed next were all sequenced from one sample in a study of healthy donors' naive CD4 and CD8 T cells (dated by TCRdb to the mid-2010s). Sequencing took place on a 454 GS FLX Titanium. TCR libraries were built from about 500 ng of total RNA with a previously published linear amplification protocol. TCRdb trimmed public reads at Q25 via fastp, called clones via MiXCR and kept in-frame beta chains. When rows share a CDR3 protein, they turn into one entry using the most common DNA and genes. The sample table shows about 200,000 distinct CDR3 sequences, and around 74% are seen once. The top ten clonotypes cover roughly 2.3% of the sample. The sample consisted of naive CD4+ and CD8+ T cells sorted from blood, pooled from several donors. This specimen's cell subset or site label, per the study, means: FACS-sorted naive CD4+ (CD45RO-CD45RA+) and naive CD8+ (CD45RA+CD27bright) T cells. These receptors came from a pool of human donors in good health; the sample pools cells from several healthy donors.

The V call is TRBV7-2, the J call TRBJ2-3, with 8 bases that match TRBD2. V lost 5 bases to trimming and J lost 1 base; unmatched junction nucleotides: 8. Germline CDR1 is SGHTA and CDR2 is FQGNSA. CDR3 length: 16 residues. The CDR3: CASSRQTAGGTDTQYF. In DNA form, the CDR3 reads TGTGCCAGCAGCCGGCAGACAGCGGGGGGCACAGATACGCAGTATTTT.

The chain employs TRBV29-1 and TRBJ1-2; tentative D call: TRBD1 (6 bases). CDR1 is SQVTM and CDR2 is ANQGSEA in the germline V gene. This CDR3 has 11 residues. V was shortened by 6 bases and J by 5 bases, with 10 bases between the two germline ends. CDR3 amino acids: CSVRTDYGYTF. The CDR3 DNA is TGCAGCGTCCGGACAGATTATGGCTACACCTTC.

The J gene is TRBJ1-6, the V gene TRBV12-5, with a tentative D call TRBD1 (6 bases). V was trimmed by 2 bases and J by 7 bases, leaving 9 bases between them. Germline assignment: CDR1 LGHNT and CDR2 FRNRAP. The length of the CDR3 is 14 residues. The chain's CDR3 is CASGLTGQNSPLHF. The DNA of the CDR3 is TGTGCTAGTGGTTTGACAGGGCAAAATTCACCCCTCCACTTT.

A few counts support this clonotype. The gene calls are TRBV6-5 and TRBJ2-7; D is uncertain. V was cut by 5 bases and J by 0 bases, with 14 bases left in between. Germline CDR1 reads MNHEY; CDR2 reads SVGAGI. This CDR3 is 15 amino acids long. CDR3 bases: TGTGCCAGCAGTCTGCTGGCAGCAAGCTCCTACGAGCAGTACTTC. It is translated as CASSLLAASSYEQYF.

The V call is TRBV2, the J call TRBJ2-1; no reliable D call. The CDR3 runs 18 residues. V lost 6 bases and J 2 bases, leaving 23 bases between the germline ends. Germline V gene lookup returns CDR1 SNHLY and CDR2 FYNNEI. CDR3 nucleotide sequence: TGTGCCAGCAGAGCCGGCCCAGGTGGTGCAGGTCCCTACAATGAGCAGTTCTTC. Protein: CASRAGPGGAGPYNEQFF.

This rearrangement joins TRBV29-1 to TRBJ1-1; D unclear. The ends were cut back, 4 bases at V and 4 bases at J, with 7 bases in the middle. The CDR3 runs to 11 residues. Per the germline V gene, CDR1 is SQVTM and CDR2 is ANQGSEA. The CDR3 DNA is TGCAGCGTTGTAAAGTTCACTGAAGCTTTCTTT. As protein: CSVVKFTEAFF. The whole variable domain, remainder taken from reference TRBV29-1 and TRBJ1-1, is SAVISQKPSRDICQRGTSLTIQCQVDSQVTMMFWYRQQPGQSLTLIATANQGSEATYESGFVIDKFPISRPNLTFSTLTVSNMSPEDSSIYLCSVVKFTEAFFGQGTRLTVV.

The genes are TRBV12-3 or TRBV12-4 and TRBJ2-3, with 11 bases lining up with TRBD2. This CDR3 spans 16 amino acids. V lost 0 bases to trimming and J lost 5 bases; unmatched junction nucleotides: 4. This CDR3 is CASSLAGTSGKDTQYF. The CDR3 DNA reads as TGTGCCAGCAGTTTAGCGGGGACTAGCGGCAAAGATACGCAGTATTTT.

This clonotype was detected a few times. The CDR3: CASSWKGLNTEAFF. CDR3 coding DNA: TGTGCCAGCTCCTGGAAGGGATTGAACACTGAAGCTTTCTTT. The V gene is TRBV27, the J gene TRBJ1-1; no definite D call. The germline V and J ends were trimmed by 8 bases and 0 bases, with 13 bases remaining between them. The CDR3 extends over 14 amino acids. Germline V CDR1 and CDR2: MNHEY, SMNVEV (reference sequence).

This rearrangement joins TRBV6-1 to TRBJ2-7, with 7 bases matching TRBD1. The CDR3 has 14 residues. V dropped 5 bases and J dropped 5; count of bases not matched to a gene: 9. The germline V gene encodes CDR1 MNHNS and CDR2 SASEGT. The CDR3 nucleotides are TGTGCCAGCAGTACTTCTTCAACAGGGGACGAGCAGTACTTC. Translating it yields CASSTSSTGDEQYF.

V gene TRBV20-1 combines with J gene TRBJ2-7, with D perhaps TRBD2 (6 bases). The CDR3 is 14 amino acids. CDR1 DFQATT and CDR2 SNEGSKA come from the germline V gene (reference sequence). V was shortened by 0 bases and J by 0 bases, with 9 bases between the two germline ends. The CDR3 DNA sequence: TGCAGTGCTAGAGATCGCGGGGCCTCCTACGAGCAGTACTTC. Translation: CSARDRGASYEQYF.

The CDR3 loop is CASSPSWVAGGLKTQYF. CDR3 nucleotide sequence: TGTGCCAGCAGCCCCTCCTGGGTAGCGGGGGGGCTAAAGACCCAGTACTTC. This chain connects TRBV4-2 to TRBJ2-5, with 11 bases fitting TRBD2. Germline lookup yields CDR1 LGHNA and CDR2 YNFKEQ. Trimming at V came to 4 bases and at J to 6 bases, leaving 13 bases not matched to a gene. There are 17 residues in the CDR3.

V usage is TRBV18 and J usage is TRBJ2-5; TRBD1 aligns across 8 bases. The junction had 6 bases not matched to a gene; V was cut back by 6 bases and J by 3 bases. Germline CDR1 is KGHSH and CDR2 is LQKENI. The CDR3 is 14 residues long. In nucleotides, the CDR3 is TGTGCCAGCTCGGATCAGGGGGCGAAAGAGACCCAGTACTTC. Translating gives CASSDQGAKETQYF.

This chain uses TRBV29-1 with TRBJ2-7; D gene uncertain. Trimming left V 4 bases short and J 2 bases short, with 12 bases between. Germline V lookup: CDR1 SQVTM, CDR2 ANQGSEA. This CDR3 has 13 amino acids. DNA for the CDR3: TGCAGCGTTGGCAGTCCCGAGACCTACGAGCAGTACTTC. This encodes CSVGSPETYEQYF.

J is TRBJ2-3 and V is TRBV2; D is unresolved. Germline V gene sequence: CDR1 SNHLY, CDR2 FYNNEI. V gave up 4 bases and J gave up 5 bases, with 10 bases separating them. The CDR3 covers 13 residues. Written as DNA, the CDR3 is TGTGCCAGCAGTGCCCCCCTTCGAGATACGCAGTATTTT. It is translated as CASSAPLRDTQYF.

CDR3 DNA sequence: TGTGCCAGCAGTGTATCCTCAGGGCCCTCCAATCAGCCCCAGCATTTT. Its translation is CASSVSSGPSNQPQHF. The gene calls are TRBV6-1 and TRBJ1-5, with D possibly TRBD1 on 5 matching bases. CDR1 MNHNS and CDR2 SASEGT come from the germline V gene. Trimming shortened V by 4 bases and J by 3 bases, and 16 bases separated the two germline ends. This CDR3 is built from 16 residues.

V and J are TRBV6-5 and TRBJ1-5; D perhaps matches TRBD1 (6 bases). Germline lookup yields CDR1 MNHEY and CDR2 SVGAGI. Trimming pared 0 bases from V and 3 bases from J, leaving 9 bases between. There are 15 residues in the CDR3. The CDR3 DNA is TGTGCCAGCAGTTACTCGGGGGCCACCAATCAGCCCCAGCATTTT. It specifies CASSYSGATNQPQHF.

This clonotype showed up just once. J is TRBJ2-2 and V is TRBV6-9; D is uncertain. Germline V gene lookup returns CDR1 MNHGY and CDR2 SVAAGI. This CDR3 has 14 residues. V lost 5 bases and J 1 base, leaving 8 bases between the germline ends. CDR3 nucleotides: TGTGCCAGCAGTCCTGACGGGAACACCGGGGAGCTGTTTTTT. Translation: CASSPDGNTGELFF.

This clonotype has a handful of counts. The chain couples TRBV29-1 to TRBJ2-7; D may be TRBD1 or TRBD2 (5 bases each). The CDR3 runs to 10 residues. V lost 7 bases and J 6 bases, leaving 10 bases between the germline ends. In germline, CDR1 is SQVTM, CDR2 ANQGSEA. This chain's CDR3 is CSAGTGEQYF. As DNA, the CDR3 is TGCAGCGCGGGGACCGGCGAGCAGTACTTC.

The V and J genes are TRBV5-6 and TRBJ2-7; D call uncertain. The CDR3 runs to 13 residues. V lost 3 bases and J lost 0, with 7 bases in between. CDR1 is SGHDT and CDR2 is YYEEEE in the germline V gene. The CDR3 reads CASSSVPSYEQYF. Here the CDR3 DNA reads TGTGCCAGCAGCTCCGTGCCCTCCTACGAGCAGTACTTC.

The rearrangement joins TRBV6-5 to TRBJ2-7, with TRBD1 matching 7 bases. The germline CDR1 and CDR2 sequences are MNHEY and SVGAGI. Trimming removed 0 bases from V and 2 bases from J; junction bases left unmatched: 7. The CDR3 loop spans 16 amino acids. The chain's CDR3 is CASSYSFSTGTYEQYF. DNA of the CDR3: TGTGCCAGCAGTTACTCCTTCTCGACAGGGACCTACGAGCAGTACTTC.

The CDR3 bases are TGTGCCAGCAGTTTATGGCAGGGAGGTGGCAATCAGCCCCAGCATTTT. Translation: CASSLWQGGGNQPQHF. V gene TRBV28 combines with J gene TRBJ1-5; possible D gene TRBD1, 5 bases. V was cut by 0 bases and J by 2 bases, with 11 bases left in between. The CDR3 runs 16 residues. From germline, CDR1 is MDHEN and CDR2 SYDVKM.